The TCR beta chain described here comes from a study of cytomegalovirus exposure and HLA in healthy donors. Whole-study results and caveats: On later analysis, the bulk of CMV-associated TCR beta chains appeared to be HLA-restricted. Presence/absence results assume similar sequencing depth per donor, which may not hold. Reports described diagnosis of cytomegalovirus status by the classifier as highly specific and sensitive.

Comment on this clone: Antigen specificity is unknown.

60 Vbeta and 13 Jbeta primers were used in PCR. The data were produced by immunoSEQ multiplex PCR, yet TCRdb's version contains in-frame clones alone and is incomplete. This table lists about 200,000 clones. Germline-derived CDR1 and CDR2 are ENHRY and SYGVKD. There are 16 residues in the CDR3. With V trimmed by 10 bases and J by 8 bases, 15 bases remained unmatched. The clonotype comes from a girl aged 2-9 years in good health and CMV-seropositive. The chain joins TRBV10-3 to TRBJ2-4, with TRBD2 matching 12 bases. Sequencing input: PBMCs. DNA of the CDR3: TGTGCCACTCAGACCCGACTAGCGGGAGTAGGTGACATTCAGTACTTC. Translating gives CATQTRLAGVGDIQYF.